This TCR beta chain was obtained from a study of blood T cells in healthy people across ages. Broader study findings: A strong correlation between TCR beta diversity and naive T cell percentage was seen. The recorded TCR beta diversity per million T cells decreased in a roughly linear manner with age.

This clonotype occurred many times. The antigen remains undetermined. Every sample yielded at least 7 million isolated PBMCs. It was with a sample-barcoded 5' primer and a J-beta primer mix that a second PCR of roughly 7 to 12 cycles was run. The authors tagged each cDNA molecule using a template-switch adaptor with 12 random nucleotides. TCRdb reprocessed the 5' RACE reads with MiXCR, giving one entry per CDR3 protein. The table includes 600,000 or so distinct CDR3 sequences, roughly 30% detected once. The CDR3 contains 15 residues. V lost 5 bases and J lost 4; bases outside the gene matches: 4. Germline V CDR1 and CDR2: SGHTA, FQGTGA.

Material: blood. This rearrangement joins TRBV7-3 to TRBJ2-1; 11 bases are shared with TRBD2. This sequence was found in a woman aged 80 or over in good health. CDR3 in amino acids: CASSISGGGYNEQFF. The DNA of the CDR3 is TGTGCCAGCAGCATTAGCGGGGGGGGTTACAATGAGCAGTTCTTC.